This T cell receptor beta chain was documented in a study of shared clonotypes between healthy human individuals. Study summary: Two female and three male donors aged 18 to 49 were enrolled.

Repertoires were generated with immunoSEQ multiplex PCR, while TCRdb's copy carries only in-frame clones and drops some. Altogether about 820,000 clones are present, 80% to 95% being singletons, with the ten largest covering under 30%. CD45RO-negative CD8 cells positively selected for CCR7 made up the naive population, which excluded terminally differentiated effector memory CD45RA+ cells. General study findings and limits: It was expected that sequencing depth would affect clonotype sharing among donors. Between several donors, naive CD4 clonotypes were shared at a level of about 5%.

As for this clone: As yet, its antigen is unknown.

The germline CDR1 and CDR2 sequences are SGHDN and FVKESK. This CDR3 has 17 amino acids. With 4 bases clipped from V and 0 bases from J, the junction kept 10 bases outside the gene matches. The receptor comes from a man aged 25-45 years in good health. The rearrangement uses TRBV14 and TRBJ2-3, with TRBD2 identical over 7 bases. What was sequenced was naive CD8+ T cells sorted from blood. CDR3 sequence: CASSPTTSPISTDTQYF. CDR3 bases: TGTGCCAGCAGCCCGACGACTAGCCCAATAAGCACAGATACGCAGTATTTT.